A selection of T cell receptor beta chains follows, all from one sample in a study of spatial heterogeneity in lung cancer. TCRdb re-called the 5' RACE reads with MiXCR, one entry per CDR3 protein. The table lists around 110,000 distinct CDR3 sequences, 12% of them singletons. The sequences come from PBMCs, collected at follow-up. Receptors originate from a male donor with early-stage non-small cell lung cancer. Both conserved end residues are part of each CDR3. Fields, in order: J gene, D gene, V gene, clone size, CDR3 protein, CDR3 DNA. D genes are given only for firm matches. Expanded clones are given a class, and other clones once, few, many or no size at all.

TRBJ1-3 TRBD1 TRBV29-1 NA CSVVSGQGASGNTIYF TGCAGCGTTGTCTCAGGGCAGGGGGCCTCTGGAAACACCATATATTTT
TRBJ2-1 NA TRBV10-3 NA CAISESRDTLQFF TGTGCCATCAGTGAGTCGAGGGATACCCTGCAGTTCTTC
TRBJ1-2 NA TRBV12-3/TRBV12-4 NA CATYLGRNYGYTF TGTGCCACTTATCTTGGGAGGAACTATGGCTACACCTTC
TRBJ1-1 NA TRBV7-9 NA CASSLELVVNTEAFF TGTGCCAGCAGCTTAGAATTAGTGGTGAACACTGAAGCTTTCTTT
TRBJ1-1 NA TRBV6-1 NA CASSEEKGLGAFF TGTGCCAGCAGTGAGGAAAAGGGTCTGGGAGCTTTCTTT
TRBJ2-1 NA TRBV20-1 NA CSARPGTYNEQFF TGCAGTGCCAGGCCAGGGACCTACAATGAGCAGTTCTTC
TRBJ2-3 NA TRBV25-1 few CASSEGTDTQYF TGTGCCAGCAGTGAAGGCACAGATACGCAGTATTTT
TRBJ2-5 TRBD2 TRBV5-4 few CASSLSAGGPGETQYF TGTGCCAGCAGCTTGTCAGCGGGGGGGCCGGGAGAGACCCAGTACTTC
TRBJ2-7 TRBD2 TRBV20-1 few CSARGATSGGEQYF TGCAGTGCTAGAGGGGCAACTAGCGGTGGCGAGCAGTACTTC
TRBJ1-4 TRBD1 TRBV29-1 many CSVRTGGAEKLFF TGCAGCGTGAGGACAGGGGGCGCCGAAAAACTGTTTTTT
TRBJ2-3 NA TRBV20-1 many CSAQARDTFTDTQYF TGCAGTGCTCAGGCTCGGGACACCTTCACAGATACGCAGTATTTT
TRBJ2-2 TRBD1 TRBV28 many CASSSPPGQLVNTGELFF TGTGCCAGCAGTTCTCCTCCGGGACAGCTAGTGAACACCGGGGAGCTGTTTTTT
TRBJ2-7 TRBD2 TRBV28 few CASRYGGAYEQYF TGTGCCAGCAGGTACGGGGGGGCCTACGAGCAGTACTTC
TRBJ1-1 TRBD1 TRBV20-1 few CSVLGQGATEAFF TGCAGTGTTCTCGGACAGGGAGCGACTGAAGCTTTCTTT
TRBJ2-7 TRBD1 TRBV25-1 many CASSLDRTYEQYF TGTGCCAGCAGTCTGGACAGGACCTACGAGCAGTACTTC
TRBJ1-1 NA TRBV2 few CASRDGQLNTEAFF TGTGCCAGCAGAGACGGACAGTTGAACACTGAAGCTTTCTTT
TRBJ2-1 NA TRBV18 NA CASSQGDEQFF TGTGCCAGCTCACAGGGGGATGAGCAGTTCTTC
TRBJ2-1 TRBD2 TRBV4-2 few CASSLRLAGMNNEQFF TGTGCCAGCAGCCTTCGACTAGCGGGGATGAACAATGAGCAGTTCTTC
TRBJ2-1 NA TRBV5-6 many CASSLEGAGIVYEQFF TGTGCCAGCAGCTTGGAAGGGGCAGGGATTGTCTATGAGCAGTTCTTC
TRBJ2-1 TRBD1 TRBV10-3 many CAISLGQQSNNEQFF TGTGCCATCAGTTTGGGACAGCAAAGCAACAATGAGCAGTTCTTC
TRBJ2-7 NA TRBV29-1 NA CSVEGVRGPGDEQYF TGCAGCGTTGAGGGTGTGAGGGGTCCAGGCGACGAGCAGTACTTC
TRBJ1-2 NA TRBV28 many CASSSKGAGYTF TGTGCCAGCAGTTCTAAGGGAGCTGGCTACACCTTC
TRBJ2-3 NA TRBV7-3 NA CASSHLYTDTQYF TGTGCCAGCAGCCATCTTTACACAGATACGCAGTATTTT
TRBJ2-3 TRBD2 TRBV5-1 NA CASSVGRGGGTDTQYF TGCGCCAGCAGCGTAGGACGCGGGGGAGGCACAGATACGCAGTATTTT
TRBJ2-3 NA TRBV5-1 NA CASSLEVGRTDTQYF TGCGCCAGCAGCTTGGAAGTCGGTCGCACAGATACGCAGTATTTT